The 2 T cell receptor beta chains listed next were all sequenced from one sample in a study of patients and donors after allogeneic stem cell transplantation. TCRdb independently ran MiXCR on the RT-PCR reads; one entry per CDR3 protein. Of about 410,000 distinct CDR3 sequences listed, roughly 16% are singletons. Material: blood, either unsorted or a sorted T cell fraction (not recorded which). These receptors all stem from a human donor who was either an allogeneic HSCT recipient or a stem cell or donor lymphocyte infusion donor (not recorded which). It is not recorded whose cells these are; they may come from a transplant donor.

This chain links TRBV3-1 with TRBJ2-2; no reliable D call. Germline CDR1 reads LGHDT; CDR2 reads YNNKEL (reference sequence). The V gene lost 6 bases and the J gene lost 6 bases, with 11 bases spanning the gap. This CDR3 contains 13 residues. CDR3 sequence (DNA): TGTGCCAGCAGGCTACTGTCCTCCGGGGAGCTGTTTTTT. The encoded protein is CASRLLSSGELFF.

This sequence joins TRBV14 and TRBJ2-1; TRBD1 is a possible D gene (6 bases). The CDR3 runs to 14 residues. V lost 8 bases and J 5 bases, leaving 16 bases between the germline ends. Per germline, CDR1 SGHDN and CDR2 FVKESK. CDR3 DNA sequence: TGTGCCAGCCTTCGTTCAGGGGAGCACAATGAGCAGTTCTTC. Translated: CASLRSGEHNEQFF.